The 27 T cell receptor beta chains listed next were all sequenced from one sample in a study of a mutant IDH1 vaccine in newly diagnosed glioma. Clones were read by immunoSEQ multiplex PCR, and TCRdb kept only the in-frame ones, dropping some. The sample has approximately 62,000 clones; around 84% are singletons. Their antigen targets remain unknown. The time point is: week 23, last vaccination. Each dose of the vaccine consisted of 300 ug of mutant IDH1 20-mer peptide, with topical imiquimod. The sequenced sample was PBMCs, obtained from a glioma patient whose treatment included an IDH1 peptide vaccine. The receptors were sampled from a man aged 25-45 years with glioma.

The chain uses TRBV10-3 and TRBJ1-5, with 9 bases identical to TRBD1. In germline, CDR1 is ENHRY, CDR2 SYGVKD. The V and J ends lost 6 bases and 5 bases, in that order; junction bases with no gene match: 5. The CDR3 consists of 14 residues. This CDR3 is CAIRTDRGDQPQHF. The CDR3 nucleotides read TGTGCCATCAGGACGGACAGGGGAGATCAGCCCCAGCATTTT.

This clone appeared a few times. J is TRBJ2-6 and V is TRBV19; D perhaps matches TRBD2 (5 bases). The V end was cut by 5 bases, the J end by 0 bases, with 14 bases between. Germline V CDR1 and CDR2: LNHDA, SQIVND (reference sequence). The CDR3 has 17 residues. Written as DNA, the CDR3 is TGTGCCAGTAGTCCCCGTCGGGGAGCCTCTGGGGCCAACGTCCTGACTTTC. Its protein is CASSPRRGASGANVLTF.

The V gene is TRBV25-1, the J gene TRBJ1-2; D remains ambiguous. Germline V CDR1 and CDR2: MGHDK, SYGVNS. V dropped 1 base and J dropped 7 bases, with 13 bases sitting between them. This CDR3 spans 14 amino acids. The CDR3 spells CASSELYPRFGYTF. The CDR3 DNA is TGTGCCAGCAGTGAATTGTACCCGAGGTTTGGCTACACCTTC.

V gene TRBV15 combines with J gene TRBJ2-3; a possible D gene is TRBD2 (6 bases). Germline V gene sequence: CDR1 LNHNV, CDR2 YYDKDF (reference sequence). This CDR3 contains 15 residues. Between the trimmed V and J ends, which lost 1 base and 1 base, there was a span of 9 bases. This chain's CDR3 is CATSRAGDGTDTQYF. The CDR3 coding sequence is TGTGCCACCAGCAGAGCGGGGGACGGCACAGATACGCAGTATTTT.

This chain connects TRBV5-1 to TRBJ1-1; possible D gene TRBD1, 5 bases. CDR1 is SGHRS, CDR2 YFSETQ, per germline. This CDR3 has 13 amino acids. Trimming stripped 0 bases from V and 5 bases from J, with 8 bases between. The CDR3 region has the DNA TGCGCCAGCAGCTTGGCCACAGGTACTGAAGCTTTCTTT. Protein sequence: CASSLATGTEAFF.

This rearrangement joins TRBV5-5 to TRBJ1-2; 8 nucleotides line up with TRBD1. The CDR3 extends over 13 amino acids. Germline V gives CDR1 SGHKS, CDR2 YYEKEE (reference sequence). Trimming removed 1 base from V and 9 bases from J; junction bases left unmatched: 5. CDR3 region: CASSLKTGGRYTF. The CDR3 DNA follows: TGTGCCAGCAGCTTGAAAACAGGGGGACGCTACACCTTC. Full variable domain (outside the CDR3, taken from reference TRBV5-5 and TRBJ1-2): DAGVTQSPTHLIKTRGQQVTLRCSPISGHKSVSWYQQVLGQGPQFIFQYYEKEERGRGNFPDRFSARQFPNYSSELNVNALLLGDSALYLCASSLKTGGRYTFGSGTRLTVV.

This chain uses TRBV11-2 with TRBJ2-7; possibly TRBD1 for D (5 bases). The CDR3 sequence is 17 residues long. The germline V and J ends were trimmed by 0 bases and 5 bases, with 20 bases remaining between them. The germline V gene encodes CDR1 SGHAT and CDR2 FQNNGV. CDR3 region: CASSLDAGSSLRDEQYF. In DNA form, the CDR3 reads TGTGCCAGCAGCTTAGACGCAGGGTCGAGCCTTAGGGACGAGCAGTACTTC. Full variable domain (missing parts from reference TRBV11-2 and TRBJ2-7): EAGVAQSPRYKIIEKRQSVAFWCNPISGHATLYWYQQILGQGPKLLIQFQNNGVVDDSQLPKDRFSAERLKGVDSTLKIQPAKLEDSAVYLCASSLDAGSSLRDEQYFGPGTRLTVT.

This clone occurred once. The chain is built from TRBV30 and TRBJ2-5; D may be TRBD2 (5 bases). V shed 0 bases and J shed 7 bases, with 12 bases lying between them. The length of the CDR3 is 13 residues. CDR1 is GTSNPN and CDR2 is SVGIG in the germline V gene (reference sequence). CDR3 DNA: TGTGCCTGGAGTGTAGGAGGAAAGGGGACCCAGTACTTC. Translating it yields CAWSVGGKGTQYF.

The CDR3 region is CASSGHRGGNQPQHF. CDR3 DNA: TGTGCCAGCAGTGGACACAGGGGCGGCAATCAGCCCCAGCATTTT. The chain links TRBV2 to TRBJ1-5, with 7 bases aligning to TRBD1. The germline CDR1 and CDR2 sequences are SNHLY and FYNNEI. Germline trimming cut 4 bases from V and 2 bases from J; bases unmatched to any gene: 5. CDR3 length: 15 amino acids. Full variable domain (remainder filled in from reference TRBV2 and TRBJ1-5): EPEVTQTPSHQVTQMGQEVILRCVPISNHLYFYWYRQILGQKVEFLVSFYNNEISEKSEIFDDQFSVERPDGSNFTLKIRSTKLEDSAMYFCASSGHRGGNQPQHFGDGTRLSIL.

The chain links TRBV2 to TRBJ2-7; 7 bases are shared with TRBD1. Germline loops: CDR1 SNHLY, CDR2 FYNNEI. V dropped 2 bases and J dropped 3; count of bases not matched to a gene: 4. The CDR3 spans 14 residues. CDR3 bases: TGTGCCAGCAGTGAACGGGACAGAGGCTACGAGCAGTACTTC. It is translated as CASSERDRGYEQYF.

In its sample, this clone was seen a few times. The chain combines TRBV7-7 with TRBJ1-1; possibly TRBD1 for D (5 bases). Per the germline V gene, CDR1 is SSHAT and CDR2 is FNYEAQ (reference sequence). The CDR3 has 14 amino acids. V lost 5 bases and J lost 1, with 11 bases in between. CDR3 region: CASSPQGANTEAFF. CDR3 bases: TGTGCCAGCAGCCCTCAAGGGGCGAACACTGAAGCTTTCTTT.

The count of this clone is one. This sequence joins TRBV6-1 and TRBJ2-7, with 8 bases matching TRBD1. Per germline, CDR1 MNHNS and CDR2 SASEGT. The junction had 2 bases not matched to a gene; V was cut back by 5 bases and J by 2 bases. The CDR3 has 13 amino acids. CDR3 sequence: CASSWTGTYEQYF. CDR3 coding DNA: TGTGCCAGCAGTTGGACAGGGACCTACGAGCAGTACTTC.

This CDR3 is CASSSRTGPRQETQYF. Written as DNA, the CDR3 is TGTGCCAGCAGCTCACGGACAGGGCCTCGACAAGAGACCCAGTACTTC. The genes are TRBV7-9 and TRBJ2-5, with 8 bases aligning to TRBD1. Germline V lookup: CDR1 SEHNR, CDR2 FQNEAQ (reference sequence). Trimming removed 4 bases from V and 2 bases from J; junction bases left unmatched: 9. The length of the CDR3 is 16 residues.

This clone appeared a single time. The chain couples TRBV6-1 to TRBJ1-1; D remains ambiguous. The CDR3 contains 14 residues. The germline CDR1 and CDR2 sequences are MNHNS and SASEGT. V was pared by 5 bases and J by 1 base, with 11 bases between. CDR3 sequence: CASSSSGTNTEAFF. Written as DNA, the CDR3 is TGTGCCAGCAGTTCGTCAGGAACGAACACTGAAGCTTTCTTT.

The CDR3 loop is CASSMGVRTEAFF. CDR3 in DNA: TGTGCCAGTAGTATGGGGGTGAGGACTGAAGCTTTCTTT. The chain uses TRBV19 and TRBJ1-1; possibly TRBD1 for D (5 bases). Germline lookup yields CDR1 LNHDA and CDR2 SQIVND (reference sequence). Trimming removed 3 bases at V and 5 bases at J, with 10 bases between. The CDR3 length is 13 residues.

This clone was counted between two and nine times. CDR3 nucleotide sequence: TGTGCCAGCGAGGGACCAATCACCGGGGAGCTGTTTTTT. It is translated as CASEGPITGELFF. The chain carries TRBV2 and TRBJ2-2; D tentatively reads TRBD1 or TRBD2 (5 bases each). The CDR3 sequence is 13 residues long. Germline CDR1 is SNHLY and CDR2 is FYNNEI. V gave up 8 bases and J gave up 4 bases, with 11 bases separating them.

This clone has only a few counts. This sequence joins TRBV28 and TRBJ1-1, with 8 bases that match TRBD1. CDR1 is MDHEN and CDR2 is SYDVKM in the germline V gene. This CDR3 is built from 15 residues. The ends lost 2 bases at V and 1 base at J; junction bases unmatched: 3. CDR3 DNA: TGTGCCAGCAGTTTAGGGGGGACAGGGAACACTGAAGCTTTCTTT. It specifies CASSLGGTGNTEAFF.

This rearrangement joins TRBV4-2 to TRBJ1-4; no firm D call. With 0 bases removed from V and 6 bases from J, the gap between germline ends came to 5 bases. The CDR3 has 13 residues. From germline, CDR1 is LGHNA and CDR2 YNFKEQ. CDR3 sequence: CASSQEGYEKLFF. In nucleotides, the CDR3 is TGTGCCAGCAGCCAAGAGGGTTATGAAAAACTGTTTTTT.

This clone has only a few counts. The gene calls are TRBV7-9 and TRBJ1-1; tentatively, D is TRBD1 (5 bases). This CDR3 has 14 residues. CDR1 is SEHNR and CDR2 is FQNEAQ in the germline V gene (reference sequence). The V and J ends lost 3 bases and 1 base respectively, with 9 bases between them. In nucleotides, the CDR3 is TGTGCCAGCAGCTTTTGGGACGAGAACACTGAAGCTTTCTTT. Amino acids: CASSFWDENTEAFF.

The V call is TRBV2, the J call TRBJ1-2, with unresolved D. CDR1 SNHLY and CDR2 FYNNEI come from the germline V gene. V was trimmed by 6 bases and J by 2 bases, leaving 10 bases between them. CDR3 length equals 13 residues. CDR3 sequence: CASRRQENYGYTF. Here the CDR3 DNA reads TGTGCCAGCAGGAGGCAGGAGAACTATGGCTACACCTTC.

This chain uses TRBV13 with TRBJ2-7; tentative D call: TRBD2 (6 bases). The ends were cut back, 5 bases at V and 3 bases at J, with 14 bases in the middle. The CDR3 totals 14 residues. Germline V gives CDR1 PRHDT, CDR2 FYEKMQ (reference sequence). CDR3 residues: CASSLPGGFYEQYF. The CDR3 DNA reads as TGTGCCAGCAGCCTCCCTGGGGGGTTCTACGAGCAGTACTTC.

The chain combines TRBV27 with TRBJ2-1; a weak D match, TRBD2 (7 bases). The CDR3 length is 14 residues. Germline CDR1 MNHEY, CDR2 SMNVEV (reference sequence). The germline V and J ends were trimmed by 3 bases and 4 bases, with 10 bases remaining between them. The CDR3, as DNA: TGTGCCAGCAGTTTCGGGGGGCTTTACAATGAGCAGTTCTTC. Protein: CASSFGGLYNEQFF.

This chain links TRBV9 with TRBJ1-3; D is possibly TRBD1 (5 bases). Per the germline V gene, CDR1 is SGDLS and CDR2 is YYNGEE. V lost 4 bases and J 4 bases, leaving 18 bases between the germline ends. This CDR3 has 16 amino acids. The DNA of the CDR3 is TGTGCCAGCAGCCTAAGCACCGCAGGGTCCGGAAACACCATATATTTT. Translating gives CASSLSTAGSGNTIYF.

V gene TRBV5-1 combines with J gene TRBJ2-5; D call uncertain. Trimming removed 0 bases from V and 3 bases from J, with 6 bases in between. This CDR3 comprises 13 residues. Germline V lookup: CDR1 SGHRS, CDR2 YFSETQ. The CDR3: CASSLGPEETQYF. As DNA, the CDR3 is TGCGCCAGCAGCTTGGGACCCGAAGAGACCCAGTACTTC.

The CDR3, as DNA: TGTGCCAGCACTGCCCGACTAGCGGGGGCCATGGGGAATGAGCAGTTCTTC. This gives the protein CASTARLAGAMGNEQFF. The rearrangement joins TRBV4-2 to TRBJ2-1; 12 positions agree with TRBD2. The germline CDR1 and CDR2 sequences are LGHNA and YNFKEQ. The J segment lost 7 bases and the V segment lost 7 bases, leaving 14 bases of the junction unmatched. The CDR3 totals 17 residues.

Only a few counts were recorded for this clone. The V call is TRBV4-1, the J call TRBJ1-5, with a possible D match to TRBD1 (6 bases). Germline assignment: CDR1 MGHRA and CDR2 YSYEKL. This CDR3 spans 16 amino acids. V lost 3 bases and J lost 1, with 13 bases in between. CDR3 sequence: CASSQGHFRSNQPQHF. For the CDR3, the DNA is TGCGCCAGCAGCCAGGGACACTTCAGGAGCAATCAGCCCCAGCATTTT.

The chain uses TRBV15 and TRBJ2-3; no clear D gene. This CDR3 comprises 17 residues. Germline lookup yields CDR1 LNHNV and CDR2 YYDKDF (reference sequence). V lost 1 base and J lost 3, with 17 bases in between. The CDR3 region is CATSRVPGGFGTDTQYF. In DNA form, the CDR3 reads TGTGCCACCAGCAGAGTCCCAGGCGGCTTTGGAACAGATACGCAGTATTTT.